What follows are 27 T cell receptor beta chains derived from one specimen sequenced in a study of blood T cell repertoires in COVID-19. Method: immunoSEQ multiplex PCR; TCRdb's copy keeps in-frame clones and lacks some. The sample consists of 220,000 or so clones, 82% of them appearing once. Material for sequencing was peripheral blood. The receptor set was obtained from a woman aged 80 or over with acute or convalescent COVID-19.

This chain joins TRBV7-2 and TRBJ2-1, with 11 bases matching TRBD2. Trimming cost V 5 bases and J 4 bases; bases outside gene matches: 4. Germline values: CDR1 SGHTA, CDR2 FQGNSA. The length of the CDR3 is 15 residues. The CDR3 bases are TGTGCCAGCAGCCCGGGACTAGCGGTGTACAATGAGCAGTTCTTC. Translation gives CASSPGLAVYNEQFF.

In its sample, this clone was seen a few times. The chain has TRBV4-3 and TRBJ2-7; no clear D. Germline V gives CDR1 LGHNA, CDR2 YSLEER. The CDR3 is 15 amino acids. Trimming took 2 bases from V and 3 from J, leaving 14 bases between them. CDR3 bases: TGCGCCAGCAGCCAAAACTACGGAAATAACTACGAGCAGTACTTC. Translation: CASSQNYGNNYEQYF.

Concerning this clone itself: Different DNA sequences within this sample yield the same CDR3. CDR3 nucleotides: TGTGCCAGCAGCTTAGGGGGACAGACCTACGAGCAGTACTTC. This encodes CASSLGGQTYEQYF. The chain couples TRBV7-2 to TRBJ2-7; 7 bases are a match to TRBD1. V dropped 1 base and J dropped 2; count of bases not matched to a gene: 2. The CDR3 sequence is 14 residues long. The germline gives CDR1 SGHTA, CDR2 FQGNSA.

The CDR3 sequence is CASSYSQGAISGAQYF. The CDR3 bases are TGTGCCAGCAGTTACTCTCAGGGGGCGATTTCAGGGGCCCAGTACTTC. V usage is TRBV6-5 and J usage is TRBJ2-5, with 8 bases matching TRBD1. V was pared by 0 bases and J by 9 bases, with 12 bases of the junction left unmatched. Germline V gene lookup returns CDR1 MNHEY and CDR2 SVGAGI. The CDR3 is 16 amino acids.

CDR3 nucleotide sequence: TGTGCCAGCAGCGATTACCGAACAGGGATCGGCTACACCTTC. It codes for CASSDYRTGIGYTF. The rearrangement joins TRBV6-5 to TRBJ1-2; possible D gene TRBD1, 6 bases. Trimming took off 6 bases at V and 8 bases at J, with 19 bases between the two ends. Germline V gives CDR1 MNHEY, CDR2 SVGAGI. CDR3 size: 14 residues.

The chain joins TRBV4-1 to TRBJ1-1; 10 nucleotides line up with TRBD1. The germline V gene encodes CDR1 MGHRA and CDR2 YSYEKL. Germline trimming cut 3 bases from V and 5 bases from J; bases unmatched to any gene: 9. The CDR3 is 16 residues long. CDR3 nucleotides: TGCGCCAGCAGCCACAGACAGGGGGCTTTTGGAACTGAAGCTTTCTTT. As protein: CASSHRQGAFGTEAFF.

The chain links TRBV24-1 to TRBJ1-2; TRBD1 might be the D (5 bases). The CDR3 spans 12 residues. Trimming removed 3 bases at V and 9 bases at J, with 10 bases between. Germline CDR1 reads KGHDR; CDR2 reads SFDVKD. CDR3 in amino acids: CATSDVTGSYTF. DNA of the CDR3: TGTGCCACCAGTGATGTTACAGGAAGCTACACCTTC.

Concerning this clone itself: At one end, the junction sequence differs from germline, possibly due to a read error. The chain joins TRBV6-5 to TRBJ2-1; TRBD2 aligns across 7 bases. The CDR3 has 13 residues. Germline V lookup: CDR1 MNHEY, CDR2 SVGAGI. DNA for the CDR3: TGTGCCAGCAGTTTTCAAGCAGGGAGGGAGCCGTTCTTC. It is translated as CASSFQAGREPFF.

V usage is TRBV7-6 and J usage is TRBJ2-7, with 11 positions matching TRBD1. The CDR3 has 20 amino acids. The J segment lost 2 bases and the V segment lost 5 bases, leaving 20 bases of the junction unmatched. Germline CDR1 SGHVS, CDR2 FNYEAQ. This chain's CDR3 is CASSATTRTGGLLGPYEQYF. CDR3 coding DNA: TGTGCCAGCAGCGCGACTACTCGGACAGGGGGCCTCCTCGGTCCCTACGAGCAGTACTTC.

The rearrangement uses TRBV5-1 and TRBJ2-1, with 8 bases fitting TRBD2. After removal of 0 bases from V and 7 bases from J, the junction contained 3 bases not matched to a gene. The CDR3 spans 14 residues. The germline V gene encodes CDR1 SGHRS and CDR2 YFSETQ. CDR3 sequence reads: CASSLAGGFNEQFF. The CDR3 bases are TGCGCCAGCAGCTTGGCGGGGGGGTTTAATGAGCAGTTCTTC. Full variable domain (missing parts from reference TRBV5-1 and TRBJ2-1): KAGVTQTPRYLIKTRGQQVTLSCSPISGHRSVSWYQQTPGQGLQFLFEYFSETQRNKGNFPGRFSGRQFSNSRSEMNVSTLELGDSALYLCASSLAGGFNEQFFGPGTRLTVL.

The rearrangement links TRBV5-5 to TRBJ1-6, with TRBD1 as a possible D gene (6 bases). Germline V gene lookup returns CDR1 SGHKS and CDR2 YYEKEE (reference sequence). The CDR3 runs to 16 residues. V lost 4 bases and J lost 5, with 16 bases in between. This CDR3 is CASSPRVGGHNSPLHF. The CDR3 bases are TGTGCCAGCAGCCCTAGAGTCGGGGGGCATAATTCACCCCTCCACTTT.

The chain recombines TRBV19 with TRBJ1-2, with 11 bases matching TRBD1. This CDR3 region has 17 residues. The V segment lost 7 bases and the J segment 0 bases; nucleotides outside the gene matches: 10. The germline CDR1 and CDR2 sequences are LNHDA and SQIVND (reference sequence). The CDR3, as DNA: TGTGCCAGTACCAAGGCCGGGACAGGGGGTTCTAACTATGGCTACACCTTC. It codes for CASTKAGTGGSNYGYTF.

The rearrangement joins TRBV27 to TRBJ1-4; 7 bases map to TRBD1. This CDR3 has 15 amino acids. The germline V gene encodes CDR1 MNHEY and CDR2 SMNVEV (reference sequence). The V segment lost 0 bases and the J segment 6 bases; nucleotides outside the gene matches: 4. In DNA, the CDR3 is TGTGCCAGCAGTTTATCTCGGGACAGCCATGAAAAACTGTTTTTT. It encodes CASSLSRDSHEKLFF.

The rearrangement joins TRBV14 to TRBJ2-5, with 13 bases that match TRBD2. CDR3 length: 17 amino acids. Trimming took 4 bases from V and 3 from J; bases not matched to a gene: 8. From germline, CDR1 is SGHDN and CDR2 FVKESK. DNA of the CDR3: TGTGCCAGCAGCCTCCGAAAGACTAGCGGGGGGAAAGAGACCCAGTACTTC. Encoded protein: CASSLRKTSGGKETQYF.

Here the CDR3 reads CASSLTPNTGELFF. CDR3 bases: TGTGCCAGCAGTTTAACACCCAACACCGGGGAGCTGTTTTTT. V is TRBV27 and J is TRBJ2-2; D call uncertain. CDR3 length: 14 amino acids. The germline V gene encodes CDR1 MNHEY and CDR2 SMNVEV (reference sequence). V was trimmed by 2 bases and J by 2 bases, leaving 6 bases between them.

V usage is TRBV19 and J usage is TRBJ1-1; D remains unclear. CDR1 and CDR2 from the germline V gene are LNHDA and SQIVND (reference sequence). The CDR3 covers 12 residues. Trimming removed 3 bases from V and 4 bases from J, with 6 bases in between. The CDR3 DNA sequence: TGTGCCAGTAGTATCAGGCCCACTGAAGCTTTCTTT. Amino acid sequence: CASSIRPTEAFF.

This chain connects TRBV15 to TRBJ2-3, with 8 bases identical to TRBD2. The CDR3 sequence is 16 residues long. J was trimmed by 4 bases and V by 3 bases; bases with no gene match: 9. Germline values: CDR1 LNHNV, CDR2 YYDKDF (reference sequence). For the CDR3, the DNA is TGTGCCACCAGCAGCTTCACGCGGGGGGCCCCAGATACGCAGTATTTT. Its protein is CATSSFTRGAPDTQYF.

This clone was recorded once. The CDR3 sequence: CASSSRGLETQYF. The CDR3 bases are TGTGCCAGCAGCAGCAGGGGGCTGGAGACCCAGTACTTC. The rearrangement joins TRBV3-1 (or the pseudogene TRBV3-2) to TRBJ2-5; 8 positions agree with TRBD1. The CDR3 sequence is 13 residues long. Germline V lookup: CDR1 LGHDT, CDR2 YNNKEL (reference sequence). With 5 bases clipped from V and 5 bases from J, the junction kept 4 bases outside the gene matches.

The J gene is TRBJ1-5, the V gene TRBV12-5, with TRBD1 matching 8 bases. CDR1 and CDR2 (germline): LGHNT, FRNRAP. Unmatched junction bases numbered 12, after V lost 5 bases and J lost 6 bases. This CDR3 region has 16 residues. CDR3 sequence reads: CASGEATGGGGQPQHF. The CDR3 region has the DNA TGTGCTAGTGGTGAAGCCACAGGGGGTGGGGGTCAGCCCCAGCATTTT.

Comments on this clone: The sample carries other DNA sequences with the same CDR3. The V call is TRBV6-2 or TRBV6-3, the J call TRBJ1-2, with unresolved D. Trimming took off 4 bases at V and 1 base at J, with 7 bases between the two ends. The CDR3 has 13 amino acids. The germline gives CDR1 MNHEY, CDR2 SVGEGT. The CDR3 protein is CASSLGSNYGYTF. Written as DNA, the CDR3 is TGTGCCAGCAGTTTGGGGAGTAACTATGGCTACACCTTC.

The chain carries TRBV6-5 and TRBJ1-1; TRBD1 matches at 7 bases. This CDR3 has 13 amino acids. The germline CDR1 and CDR2 sequences are MNHEY and SVGAGI. V lost 6 bases and J lost 10; bases outside the gene matches: 11. CDR3 loop: CASRADRAQRAFF. In nucleotides, the CDR3 is TGTGCCAGCAGAGCCGACAGGGCTCAGCGAGCTTTCTTT.

This clone has a handful of counts. This chain links TRBV19 with TRBJ2-1, with 10 bases identical to TRBD2. Germline trimming cut 4 bases from V and 1 base from J; bases unmatched to any gene: 4. The germline V gene has CDR1 LNHDA and CDR2 SQIVND (reference sequence). This CDR3 has 16 amino acids. DNA for the CDR3: TGTGCCAGTAGTAATCGACTAGCGGGTTCCTACAATGAGCAGTTCTTC. This translates into CASSNRLAGSYNEQFF. Full variable domain (remainder filled in from reference TRBV19 and TRBJ2-1): DGGITQSPKYLFRKEGQNVTLSCEQNLNHDAMYWYRQDPGQGLRLIYYSQIVNDFQKGDIAEGYSVSREKKESFPLTVTSAQKNPTAFYLCASSNRLAGSYNEQFFGPGTRLTVL.

This rearrangement joins TRBV28 to TRBJ2-3, with 8 positions matching TRBD1. With 5 bases clipped from V and 2 bases from J, the junction kept 12 bases outside the gene matches. This CDR3 comprises 17 residues. CDR1 is MDHEN and CDR2 is SYDVKM in the germline V gene. DNA of the CDR3: TGTGCCAGCAGTCAACGGACAGGGACTCTTACCACAGATACGCAGTATTTT. This gives the protein CASSQRTGTLTTDTQYF.

This chain joins TRBV5-4 and TRBJ1-2; tentatively, D is TRBD1 (5 bases). Between the trimmed V and J ends, which lost 0 bases and 0 bases, there was a span of 15 bases. Germline CDR1 is SGHNT and CDR2 is YYREEE (reference sequence). This CDR3 comprises 17 residues. The CDR3: CASSLGYRQTSNYGYTF. The CDR3 region has the DNA TGTGCCAGCAGCTTGGGGTACCGACAGACCTCTAACTATGGCTACACCTTC. Supplemented by reference TRBV5-4 and TRBJ1-2, the full variable domain reads ETGVTQSPTHLIKTRGQQVTLRCSSQSGHNTVSWYQQALGQGPQFIFQYYREEENGRGNFPPRFSGLQFPNYSSELNVNALELDDSALYLCASSLGYRQTSNYGYTFGSGTRLTVV.

V and J are TRBV7-2 and TRBJ1-1; 7 bases are shared with TRBD1. The CDR3 spans 16 residues. The V gene end was trimmed by 1 base and the J gene end by 3 bases; junction bases not matched to a gene: 8. Per germline, CDR1 SGHTA and CDR2 FQGNSA. The DNA for the CDR3 is TGTGCCAGCAGCTTAGATCAGGGGGTGGGGTACACTGAAGCTTTCTTT. Translating it yields CASSLDQGVGYTEAFF.

The CDR3 DNA is TGTGCCAGCAGTCGGGGACAGAAACTCACCGGGGAGCTGTTTTTT. This codes for CASSRGQKLTGELFF. J is TRBJ2-2 and V is TRBV2, with TRBD1 matching 7 bases. Germline V gene data show CDR1 as SNHLY and CDR2 as FYNNEI. The CDR3 covers 15 residues. V lost 5 bases to trimming and J lost 4 bases; unmatched junction nucleotides: 7.

This clone came up once. J is TRBJ2-3 and V is TRBV2, with 11 bases that match TRBD2. V shed 6 bases, J shed 5 bases, and the junction held 10 bases outside the gene matches. Germline CDR1 reads SNHLY; CDR2 reads FYNNEI. The CDR3 covers 16 residues. The CDR3 here is CASSDIAGGLGDTQYF. As DNA, the CDR3 is TGTGCCAGCAGCGATATAGCGGGGGGGCTAGGAGATACGCAGTATTTT.